This TCR beta chain was identified in a study of early T cells in non-severe SARS-CoV-2 infection. This CDR3 contains 15 residues. The V end lost 0 bases, the J end lost 0 bases, and 9 bases lay between the germline ends. From germline, CDR1 is SGHRS and CDR2 YFSETQ. TCRdb itself ran the 5' RACE reads through MiXCR, one entry per CDR3 protein. Among roughly 120,000 distinct CDR3 sequences, approximately 15% were seen once, and the ten largest hold less than 25%. Sequenced material: whole blood. The chain joins TRBV5-1 to TRBJ1-1; D might be TRBD1 (5 bases). This clonotype was obtained from an adult who was a healthcare worker with PCR-confirmed SARS-CoV-2 infection or an uninfected control (not recorded which). CDR3 nucleotides: TGCGCCAGCAGCTTGGCAGGGTCCGTGAACACTGAAGCTTTCTTT. Protein: CASSLAGSVNTEAFF. Full variable domain (rest looked up from reference TRBV5-1 and TRBJ1-1): KAGVTQTPRYLIKTRGQQVTLSCSPISGHRSVSWYQQTPGQGLQFLFEYFSETQRNKGNFPGRFSGRQFSNSRSEMNVSTLELGDSALYLCASSLAGSVNTEAFFGQGTRLTVV.